This TCR beta chain was found in a study of blood T cells in healthy people across ages. This CDR3 has 17 amino acids. Germline V lookup: CDR1 MNHEY, CDR2 SMNVEV (reference sequence). With V trimmed by 2 bases and J by 6 bases, 15 bases remained unmatched. A sample-barcoded 5' primer and a J-beta primer mix were used in a second PCR of about 7 to 12 cycles. TCRdb passed the 5' RACE reads through MiXCR, listing each CDR3 protein once. The sample records hundreds of thousands of distinct CDR3 sequences, 58% being singletons. This clonotype showed up just a few times. Sequenced input: blood. This chain links TRBV27 with TRBJ2-7; TRBD2 matches at 8 bases. This receptor was obtained from a man aged 30-40 years in good health. The CDR3 is CASSLVQAGAGDLEQYF. The CDR3 DNA is TGTGCCAGCAGTTTAGTCCAGGCGGGAGCGGGGGACCTCGAGCAGTACTTC.